This T cell receptor beta chain was sequenced during a study of T and B cells in COVID-19 patients. On the study more broadly: Blood was sampled from COVID-19 patients who were either actively infected or recovered. Active-infection patients were older, median 67 years, than recovered patients, median about 34 years. Regarding the study as a whole: Few blood samples existed from mildly ill patients during symptoms or early in severe cases. At recovery TRB diversity and richness exceeded healthy donors, after highly clonal active COVID-19 repertoires.

TRB was amplified from about 260-540 ng of blood genomic DNA. BIOMED2 TRB-A/B primer pools were used in multiplex TRB PCR. TCRdb independently ran MiXCR on the multiplex PCR reads; one entry per CDR3 protein. This table has some 13,000 distinct CDR3 sequences, roughly 25% appearing once. Germline loops: CDR1 SGHAT, CDR2 FQNNGV. CDR3 length equals 12 residues. Between the trimmed V and J ends, which lost 6 bases and 10 bases, there was a span of 13 bases. To note about this clonotype: No antigen is known for it.

This sequence originates from a human donor who had recovered from COVID-19. Sample: blood. The chain recombines TRBV11-2 with TRBJ2-1, with D hard to call. The CDR3 bases are TGTGCCAGCAGTACATCGCAGAGAGAGCAGTTCTTC. Translating it yields CASSTSQREQFF.